These 27 T cell receptor beta chains originate from one sample sequenced in a study of cytomegalovirus exposure and HLA in healthy donors. The PCR used 60 Vbeta and 13 Jbeta primers. The repertoire was sequenced with immunoSEQ multiplex PCR; TCRdb's copy has only in-frame clones and lacks some. Across under 65,000 clones, the top ten clones capture 3.6% of the sample. Source material: PBMCs. The receptors were sampled from a woman younger than 30 in good health and CMV-seronegative.

The V and J genes are TRBV11-1 and TRBJ2-7, with 7 bases identical to TRBD2. In germline, CDR1 is SGHAT, CDR2 FQDESV (reference sequence). CDR3 length: 13 amino acids. With V trimmed by 5 bases and J by 0 bases, 1 base remained unmatched. For the CDR3, the DNA is TGTGCCAGCAGCCGGGACTACTCCTACGAGCAGTACTTC. Residues: CASSRDYSYEQYF.

This chain connects TRBV9 to TRBJ2-2; 7 nucleotides match TRBD1. CDR1 and CDR2 from the germline V gene are SGDLS and YYNGEE. This CDR3 has 13 amino acids. V shed 3 bases and J 6 bases; nucleotides not matched to a gene: 2. The CDR3 is CASSGQGPGELFF. CDR3 in DNA: TGTGCCAGCAGCGGACAGGGTCCCGGGGAGCTGTTTTTT.

This chain links TRBV4-1 with TRBJ2-2; TRBD2 matches 11 bases. The CDR3 is 19 amino acids. The germline V gene encodes CDR1 MGHRA and CDR2 YSYEKL. With 4 bases clipped from V and 4 bases from J, the junction kept 14 bases outside the gene matches. The CDR3 nucleotides read TGCGCCAGCAGCCCGGGCGTACTAGCGGGGGAGAGGGGCACCGGGGAGCTGTTTTTT. Translation: CASSPGVLAGERGTGELFF.

This sequence joins TRBV18 and TRBJ1-4; D is undetermined. Trimming took 2 bases from V and 1 from J, leaving 8 bases between them. Germline V gene data show CDR1 as KGHSH and CDR2 as LQKENI. The CDR3 contains 15 residues. CDR3 bases: TGTGCCAGCTCACCAATTGCGGGAACTAATGAAAAACTGTTTTTT. Residues: CASSPIAGTNEKLFF.

This sequence joins TRBV2 and TRBJ2-1, with TRBD2 identical over 7 bases. There are 14 residues in the CDR3. V was pared by 7 bases and J by 2 bases, with 5 bases of the junction left unmatched. The germline CDR1 and CDR2 sequences are SNHLY and FYNNEI. The CDR3 DNA follows: TGTGCCAGCATCGGGACTACGACCTACAATGAGCAGTTCTTC. It encodes CASIGTTTYNEQFF.

The chain has TRBV4-1 and TRBJ2-1; tentative D call: TRBD2 (6 bases). This CDR3 has 15 amino acids. Trimming removed 7 bases at V and 9 bases at J, with 22 bases between. In germline, CDR1 is MGHRA, CDR2 YSYEKL. The CDR3 nucleotides read TGCGCCAGCAACCGGGATACTGGAGGGTTCGGTGAGCAGTTCTTC. Amino acids: CASNRDTGGFGEQFF.

The V gene is TRBV11-3, the J gene TRBJ2-1, with a possible D match to TRBD2 (6 bases). The CDR3 contains 17 residues. The V end lost 5 bases, the J end lost 8 bases, and 25 bases lay between the germline ends. Per the germline V gene, CDR1 is SGHNT and CDR2 is YENEEA. This chain's CDR3 is CASSDPQGGTLNHEQFF. For the CDR3, the DNA is TGTGCCAGCAGCGACCCCCAGGGCGGGACTCTCAACCATGAGCAGTTCTTC.

V is TRBV29-1 and J is TRBJ2-5, with D possibly matching TRBD1 (6 bases). This CDR3 spans 16 amino acids. V was clipped by 4 bases and J by 2 bases, with 20 bases between them. Germline values: CDR1 SQVTM, CDR2 ANQGSEA. The CDR3 region is CSVVAGAHSLQETQYF. In DNA form, the CDR3 reads TGCAGCGTTGTCGCAGGGGCCCATTCGCTTCAAGAGACCCAGTACTTC.

The V and J genes are TRBV12-5 and TRBJ2-2; TRBD1 matches at 9 bases. The CDR3 covers 18 residues. The germline V gene encodes CDR1 LGHNT and CDR2 FRNRAP. Losses at the gene ends were 10 bases for V and 2 bases for J; bases not matched to a gene: 17. CDR3 nucleotides: TGTGCTATTGACGGGACAGGGAGGGAAACTATTAACACCGGGGAGCTGTTTTTT. This codes for CAIDGTGRETINTGELFF.

The J gene is TRBJ1-2, the V gene TRBV30; 7 positions agree with TRBD1. The CDR3 is 12 residues long. The germline V gene has CDR1 GTSNPN and CDR2 SVGIG (reference sequence). With V trimmed by 5 bases and J by 1 base, 1 base remained unmatched. CDR3 residues: CAWGTVNYGYTF. The CDR3 nucleotides read TGTGCCTGGGGGACAGTTAACTATGGCTACACCTTC.

The V gene is TRBV5-4, the J gene TRBJ2-7; D perhaps matches TRBD2 (5 bases). The V gene lost 0 bases and the J gene lost 1 base, with 11 bases spanning the gap. The CDR3 has 15 residues. The germline gives CDR1 SGHNT, CDR2 YYREEE (reference sequence). CDR3 in DNA: TGTGCCAGCAGCTTGGGCGGTGGCGGGTCCTACGAGCAGTACTTC. It specifies CASSLGGGGSYEQYF.

The chain employs TRBV6-6 and TRBJ1-2; 10 bases map to TRBD1. CDR1 MNHNY and CDR2 SVGAGI come from the germline V gene (reference sequence). V gave up 2 bases and J gave up 8 bases; unmatched junction bases: 11. The length of the CDR3 is 16 residues. Here the CDR3 reads CASSYLARTGGTGYTF. CDR3 coding DNA: TGTGCCAGCAGTTACCTGGCGCGGACAGGGGGGACCGGCTACACCTTC.

This chain connects TRBV29-1 to TRBJ1-2; no firm D call. The CDR3 extends over 14 amino acids. V was clipped by 0 bases and J by 1 base, with 9 bases between them. Germline values: CDR1 SQVTM, CDR2 ANQGSEA. Here the CDR3 DNA reads TGCAGCGTTGAAGATCGGAGGGTTAACTATGGCTACACCTTC. Translating it yields CSVEDRRVNYGYTF.

The CDR3 region is CASSQGWDRGAYTF. In DNA form, the CDR3 reads TGCGCCAGCAGCCAAGGGTGGGACAGGGGAGCTTACACCTTC. The chain employs TRBV4-1 and TRBJ1-2; 10 bases line up with TRBD1. From germline, CDR1 is MGHRA and CDR2 YSYEKL. This CDR3 spans 14 amino acids. Trimming took 1 base from V and 11 from J; bases not matched to a gene: 7.

J is TRBJ2-1 and V is TRBV6-1, with a weak D call TRBD2 (6 bases). Germline CDR1 MNHNS, CDR2 SASEGT. CDR3 length equals 14 residues. V lost 11 bases, J lost 5 bases, and 19 bases lay in between. In DNA, the CDR3 is TGTGCCGGCGGAGGGATAGTATCCGACAATGAGCAGTTCTTC. The encoded protein is CAGGGIVSDNEQFF.

This chain uses TRBV5-1 with TRBJ2-7, with 9 bases matching TRBD2. CDR1 is SGHRS and CDR2 is YFSETQ in the germline V gene. This CDR3 has 14 amino acids. V lost 3 bases to trimming and J lost 1 base; unmatched junction nucleotides: 2. Here the CDR3 DNA reads TGCGCCAGCAGCTCCAGCGGGGGGTCCTACGAGCAGTACTTC. Protein product: CASSSSGGSYEQYF.

DNA for the CDR3: TGTGCCACCAGCAGAGATCCCCCGCATAGCTCCTACAATGAGCAGTTCTTC. Translated: CATSRDPPHSSYNEQFF. The rearrangement joins TRBV15 to TRBJ2-1; D is unresolved. The length of the CDR3 is 17 residues. Trimming shortened V by 0 bases and J by 0 bases, and 12 bases separated the two germline ends. The germline gives CDR1 LNHNV, CDR2 YYDKDF (reference sequence).

The chain carries TRBV29-1 and TRBJ2-5, with no clear D. Deletions cut 0 bases from V and 3 bases from J, with 2 bases between. The length of the CDR3 is 11 residues. The V gene's germline CDR1 is SQVTM and CDR2 ANQGSEA. The CDR3 nucleotides read TGCAGCGTTGAAGATAAAGAGACCCAGTACTTC. Its translation is CSVEDKETQYF.

The rearrangement uses TRBV25-1 and TRBJ2-7, with 7 bases matching TRBD1. Germline V gives CDR1 MGHDK, CDR2 SYGVNS. The ends lost 1 base at V and 3 bases at J; junction bases unmatched: 9. The CDR3 is 16 residues long. CDR3 coding DNA: TGTGCCAGCAGTGAATCCGGACAGGCCCTCGGCTACGAGCAGTACTTC. Amino acids: CASSESGQALGYEQYF.

This CDR3 reads CASSPWLGREQETQYF. The DNA for the CDR3 is TGTGCCAGCAGCCCGTGGCTTGGGCGGGAGCAGGAGACCCAGTACTTC. J is TRBJ2-5 and V is TRBV9; TRBD2 matches 7 bases. Germline V gene lookup returns CDR1 SGDLS and CDR2 YYNGEE. This CDR3 comprises 16 residues. V shed 4 bases, J shed 5 bases, and the junction held 14 bases outside the gene matches.

The chain combines TRBV27 with TRBJ1-1, with D possibly TRBD1 on 5 matching bases. Germline V gene data show CDR1 as MNHEY and CDR2 as SMNVEV (reference sequence). V lost 4 bases and J lost 5, with 11 bases in between. The CDR3 contains 13 residues. This CDR3 reads CASSSSGGTEAFF. The CDR3 region has the DNA TGTGCCAGCAGTTCATCGGGGGGTACTGAAGCTTTCTTT.

V usage is TRBV28 and J usage is TRBJ1-1; D call uncertain. This CDR3 is 13 amino acids long. Germline V gene lookup returns CDR1 MDHEN and CDR2 SYDVKM. V was clipped by 10 bases and J by 1 base, with 13 bases between them. CDR3 nucleotides: TGTGCCACCCTGGGCATTCCGAACACTGAAGCTTTCTTT. This codes for CATLGIPNTEAFF.

The chain's CDR3 is CASTTDGGGGYTF. The DNA for the CDR3 is TGTGCCAGCACCACGGACGGGGGAGGTGGCTACACCTTC. This chain connects TRBV7-9 to TRBJ1-2, with D possibly TRBD1 on 5 matching bases. Trimming cost V 7 bases and J 7 bases, with 16 bases left between them. CDR1 SEHNR and CDR2 FQNEAQ come from the germline V gene (reference sequence). The CDR3 is made up of 13 amino acids.

The chain uses TRBV7-2 and TRBJ2-3, with a possible D match to TRBD2 (5 bases). CDR1 SGHTA and CDR2 FQGNSA come from the germline V gene. The V end was cut by 2 bases, the J end by 2 bases, with 8 bases between. The CDR3 spans 14 residues. The CDR3 nucleotides are TGTGCCAGCAGCTTACTGGGAGTCACAGATACGCAGTATTTT. It codes for CASSLLGVTDTQYF.

For the CDR3, the DNA is TGTGCCAGCAGTGAAATAGTTCAGGATCAGCCCCAGCATTTT. This codes for CASSEIVQDQPQHF. The chain employs TRBV2 and TRBJ1-5; no clear D gene. The V end lost 2 bases, the J end lost 5 bases, and 10 bases lay between the germline ends. Germline CDR1 SNHLY, CDR2 FYNNEI. The CDR3 runs 14 residues.

The CDR3 coding sequence is TGTGCCAGCACCCCCGGGGTGAGAGGTGGAAACACCATATATTTT. As protein: CASTPGVRGGNTIYF. The V gene is TRBV25-1, the J gene TRBJ1-3; the D is unclear. This CDR3 has 15 residues. Trimming shortened V by 7 bases and J by 3 bases, and 16 bases separated the two germline ends. CDR1 is MGHDK and CDR2 is SYGVNS in the germline V gene.

The rearrangement joins TRBV7-2 to TRBJ1-5; tentatively, D is TRBD1 (5 bases). The V gene lost 8 bases and the J gene lost 3 bases, with 17 bases spanning the gap. This CDR3 contains 15 residues. CDR1 and CDR2 from the germline V gene are SGHTA and FQGNSA. Here the CDR3 reads CASAWVGANNQPQHF. The CDR3 nucleotides read TGTGCCAGCGCGTGGGTAGGGGCTAACAATCAGCCCCAGCATTTT. Filled out from reference TRBV7-2 and TRBJ1-5, the complete variable domain reads GAGVSQSPSNKVTEKGKDVELRCDPISGHTALYWYRQSLGQGLEFLIYFQGNSAPDKSGLPSDRFSAERTGGSVSTLTIQRTQQEDSAVYLCASAWVGANNQPQHFGDGTRLSIL.